This entry features one TCR beta chain sequence. Its target antigen remains unknown. The sample holds no much larger clone one base away, and base qualities are not on file. The data derive from a study of blood T cell repertoires in COVID-19 (dated by TCRdb to between 2020 and 2021). Notes on the research overall: Samples from collaborators originated in the United States, Italy and Spain and spanned both the acute and convalescent phases of COVID-19. The material from the prospective study consisted of cDNA or gDNA derived from T cells, B-cell-depleted T cells, or PBMCs. Subjects who had been exposed to COVID-19, were actively infected with it, or had recovered from it provided the deeply sampled blood TCRbeta repertoires that made up the dataset. The repertoires were released in a freely available public database intended as a resource for research on the immune response to SARS-CoV-2. Samples came from the ongoing ImmuneRACE study (first 160 participants) plus 1,254 subjects from 6 global collaborators. A de-identified subject ID, COVID-19 status, age in years and sex were almost always included in the sample metadata. Where HLA class I and class II types were available, the types were taken from metadata supplied by the sample provider, not from assay-based typing. Study-wide conclusions, independent of this receptor: The amount of clinical and demographic metadata varied by source and participant and was provided uncurated.

The CDR3 measures 15 amino acids from cysteine to phenylalanine. Only CDR3 DNA remains: 45 bases, in frame from the first base. Taken from the germline V gene (reference sequence), the CDR1 and CDR2 loops are SGHNT and YYREEE. The junction shows trimming of 0 bases on V and 1 base on J, plus 10 bases between the germline ends. TCRbeta CDR3 regions were amplified from genomic DNA by means of the immunoSEQ Assay, a bias-controlled multiplex PCR. From the authors' description of their analysis: The number of nucleated cells in each sample was estimated by amplification of reference gene primers within the assay. To quantify the absolute abundance of each unique TCRbeta CDR3 rearrangement, sequence reads were collapsed and filtered. For each sample, productive Simpson clonality was calculated by taking the square root of Simpson's diversity index across productive rearrangements. The clones in this table, taken by TCRdb from immuneACCESS, are in-frame only. Not every clone is retained; where verified, under half of the shortfall comes from an unresolved V gene, and the cause of the rest is unknown. V, J and clone size reflect that table, while D and trimming were determined from the DNA. This sample lists tens of thousands of clones; about nine tenths were detected once. Jointly, the top ten make up 5.5% to 8.5% of the sample.

Each collaborating institution followed its own protocols to collect whole blood in K2EDTA tubes. For TCRbeta analysis, collaborators shipped samples in one of three forms: frozen whole blood, isolated PBMCs, or DNA extracted from either of those sample types. This TCR came from a woman older than 75 with active COVID-19. Sequenced input: peripheral blood. This sequence uses TRBV5-4 and TRBJ2-5; a weak D assignment points to TRBD1 (6 bases agree). The sequence in DNA is TGTGCCAGCAGCTTGGAGCAGGGGCGCCAAGAGACCCAGTACTTC. Its protein product is CASSLEQGRQETQYF.